The clone carrying this T cell receptor (beta chain) was found many times. This entry is derived from a study of human T cells and chemical hapten exposure. The CDR3 runs 15 residues. From germline, CDR1 is SNHLY and CDR2 FYNNEI. J was trimmed by 3 bases and V by 4 bases; bases with no gene match: 4. Specified time point: healthy volunteer bleed at 6 weeks. It was from unfractionated whole blood that total RNA was extracted. Library construction involved attaching unique molecular identifiers to individual cDNA molecules, which allowed quantitative, reproducible TCR counting. TCRdb analysed the RACE reads with MiXCR anew, one entry per CDR3 protein. The table records approximately 59,000 distinct CDR3 sequences, about 6.5% of them present only once.

The sequenced material came from whole blood. This receptor was obtained from a female donor in good health. Some clones in this sample may be carry-over from other donors' samples. The chain combines TRBV2 with TRBJ1-5, with 9 bases aligning to TRBD1. CDR3 DNA: TGTGCCAGCAGTGCCGACAGGGGGTACAATCAGCCCCAGCATTTT. Protein sequence: CASSADRGYNQPQHF.